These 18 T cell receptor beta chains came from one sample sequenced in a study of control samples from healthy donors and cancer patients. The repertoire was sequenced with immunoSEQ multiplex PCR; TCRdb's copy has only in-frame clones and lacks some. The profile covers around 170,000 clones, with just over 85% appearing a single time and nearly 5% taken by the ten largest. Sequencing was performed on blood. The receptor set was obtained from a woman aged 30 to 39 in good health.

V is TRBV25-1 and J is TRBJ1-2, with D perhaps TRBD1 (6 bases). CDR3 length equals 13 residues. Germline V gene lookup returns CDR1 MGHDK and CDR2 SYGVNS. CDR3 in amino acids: CASHRVPVYGYTF. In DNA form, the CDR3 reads TGTGCAAGCCACAGGGTGCCGGTTTATGGCTACACCTTC.

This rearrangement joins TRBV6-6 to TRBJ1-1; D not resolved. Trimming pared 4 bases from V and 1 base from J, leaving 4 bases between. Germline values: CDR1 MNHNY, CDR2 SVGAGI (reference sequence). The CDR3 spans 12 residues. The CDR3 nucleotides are TGTGCCAGCAGTTCAGGGAACACTGAAGCTTTCTTT. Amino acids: CASSSGNTEAFF.

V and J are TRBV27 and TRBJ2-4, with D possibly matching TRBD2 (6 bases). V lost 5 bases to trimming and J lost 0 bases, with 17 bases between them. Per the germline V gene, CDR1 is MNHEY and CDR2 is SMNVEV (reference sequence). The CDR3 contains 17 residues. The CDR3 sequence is CASSPLGTELAKNIQYF. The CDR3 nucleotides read TGTGCCAGCAGTCCCCTGGGGACTGAACTAGCCAAAAACATTCAGTACTTC.

CDR3 residues: CASSSLGTSGRRDTQYF. In nucleotides, the CDR3 is TGTGCCAGCAGCTCCCTAGGGACTAGCGGGAGAAGGGATACGCAGTATTTT. This rearrangement joins TRBV7-8 to TRBJ2-3; 14 nucleotides line up with TRBD2. Trimming took 4 bases from V and 6 from J; bases not matched to a gene: 9. Germline values: CDR1 SGHVS, CDR2 FQNEAQ. This CDR3 contains 17 residues.

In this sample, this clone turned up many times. The CDR3 reads CASSKAGGGYGYTF. Here the CDR3 DNA reads TGTGCCAGCAGCAAAGCGGGGGGAGGCTATGGCTACACCTTC. This sequence joins TRBV21-1 and TRBJ1-2. TRBV21-1 is given as a pseudogene. There are 14 residues in the CDR3.

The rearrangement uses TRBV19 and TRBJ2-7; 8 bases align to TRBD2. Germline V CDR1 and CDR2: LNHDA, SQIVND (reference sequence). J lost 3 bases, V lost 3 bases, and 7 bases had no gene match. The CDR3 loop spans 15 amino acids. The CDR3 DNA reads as TGTGCCAGTAGTATCTCCCCTAGCGGGTACTACGAGCAGTACTTC. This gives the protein CASSISPSGYYEQYF. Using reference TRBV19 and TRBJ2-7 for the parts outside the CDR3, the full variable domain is DGGITQSPKYLFRKEGQNVTLSCEQNLNHDAMYWYRQDPGQGLRLIYYSQIVNDFQKGDIAEGYSVSREKKESFPLTVTSAQKNPTAFYLCASSISPSGYYEQYFGPGTRLTVT.

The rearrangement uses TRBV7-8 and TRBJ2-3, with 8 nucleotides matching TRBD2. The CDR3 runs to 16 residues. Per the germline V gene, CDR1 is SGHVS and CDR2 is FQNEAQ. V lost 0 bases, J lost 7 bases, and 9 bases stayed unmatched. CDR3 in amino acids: CASSLASGAPTNTQYF. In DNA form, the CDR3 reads TGTGCCAGCAGCTTAGCTAGCGGGGCCCCCACGAATACGCAGTATTTT.

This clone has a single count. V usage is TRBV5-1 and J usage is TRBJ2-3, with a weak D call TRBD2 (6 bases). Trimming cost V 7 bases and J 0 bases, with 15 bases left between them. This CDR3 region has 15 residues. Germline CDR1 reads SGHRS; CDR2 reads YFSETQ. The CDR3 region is CASSSGLPSTDTQYF. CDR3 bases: TGCGCCAGCTCCTCGGGACTTCCTAGCACAGATACGCAGTATTTT.

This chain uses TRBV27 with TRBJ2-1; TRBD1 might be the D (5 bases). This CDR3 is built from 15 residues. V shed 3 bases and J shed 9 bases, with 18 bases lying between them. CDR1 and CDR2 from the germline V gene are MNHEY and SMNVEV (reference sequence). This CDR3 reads CASSFGQGTHAEQFF. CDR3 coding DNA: TGTGCCAGCAGTTTTGGCCAGGGAACTCATGCTGAGCAGTTCTTC.

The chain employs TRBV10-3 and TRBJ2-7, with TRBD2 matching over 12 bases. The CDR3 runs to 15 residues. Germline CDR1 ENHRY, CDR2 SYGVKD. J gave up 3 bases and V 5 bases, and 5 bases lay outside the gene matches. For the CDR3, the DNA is TGTGCCATCAGTCCGACTAGCGGGAGTTACTACGAGCAGTACTTC. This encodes CAISPTSGSYYEQYF.

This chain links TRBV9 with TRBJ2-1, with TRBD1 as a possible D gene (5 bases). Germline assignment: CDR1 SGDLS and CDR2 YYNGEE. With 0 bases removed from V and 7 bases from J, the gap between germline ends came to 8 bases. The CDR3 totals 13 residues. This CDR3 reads CASSVGGVNEQFF. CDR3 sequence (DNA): TGTGCCAGCAGCGTAGGGGGCGTAAATGAGCAGTTCTTC.

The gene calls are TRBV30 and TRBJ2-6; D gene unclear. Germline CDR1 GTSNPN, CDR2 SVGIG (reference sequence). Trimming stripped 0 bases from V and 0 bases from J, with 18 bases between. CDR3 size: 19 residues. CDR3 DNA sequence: TGTGCCTGGAGTGTACTGGGTAAAGGGCTACGCTCTGGGGCCAACGTCCTGACTTTC. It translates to CAWSVLGKGLRSGANVLTF.

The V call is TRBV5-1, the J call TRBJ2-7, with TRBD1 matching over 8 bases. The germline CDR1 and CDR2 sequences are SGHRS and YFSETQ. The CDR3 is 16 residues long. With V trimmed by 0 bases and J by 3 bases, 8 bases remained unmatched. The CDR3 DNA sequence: TGCGCCAGCAGCTTGGGAAATAGACAGGGGATCTACGAGCAGTACTTC. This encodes CASSLGNRQGIYEQYF.

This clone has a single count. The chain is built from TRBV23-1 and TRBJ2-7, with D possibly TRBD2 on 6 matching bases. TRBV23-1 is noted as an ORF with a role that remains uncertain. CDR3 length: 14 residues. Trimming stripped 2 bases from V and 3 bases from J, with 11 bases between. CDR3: CASSQRGSDYEQYV. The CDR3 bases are TGCGCCAGCAGTCAACGGGGGTCTGACTACGAGCAGTACGTC.

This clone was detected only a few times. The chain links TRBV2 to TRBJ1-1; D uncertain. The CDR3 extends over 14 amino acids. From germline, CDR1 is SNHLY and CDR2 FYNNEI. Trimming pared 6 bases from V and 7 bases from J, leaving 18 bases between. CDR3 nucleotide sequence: TGTGCCAGCAGCCGAACCGGTCCCGGGAGTGAAGCTTTCTTT. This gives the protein CASSRTGPGSEAFF.

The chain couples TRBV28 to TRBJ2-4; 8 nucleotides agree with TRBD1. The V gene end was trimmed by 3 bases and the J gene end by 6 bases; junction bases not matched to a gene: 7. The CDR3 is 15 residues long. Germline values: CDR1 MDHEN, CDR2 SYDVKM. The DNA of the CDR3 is TGTGCCAGCAGTTTCTTGGACAGGGCGAGAAACATTCAGTACTTC. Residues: CASSFLDRARNIQYF.

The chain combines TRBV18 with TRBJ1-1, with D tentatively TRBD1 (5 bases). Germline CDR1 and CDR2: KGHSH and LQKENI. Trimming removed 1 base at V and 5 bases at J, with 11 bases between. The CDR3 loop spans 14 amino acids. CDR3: CASSPRGSGTEAFF. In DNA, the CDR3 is TGTGCCAGCTCACCACGTGGGTCAGGGACTGAAGCTTTCTTT.

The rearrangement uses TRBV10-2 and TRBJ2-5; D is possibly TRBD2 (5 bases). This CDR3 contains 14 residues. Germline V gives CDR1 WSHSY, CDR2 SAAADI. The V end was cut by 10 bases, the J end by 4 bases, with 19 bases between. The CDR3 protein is CATQDPGGPETQYF. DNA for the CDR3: TGCGCCACCCAGGACCCCGGAGGTCCAGAGACCCAGTACTTC.